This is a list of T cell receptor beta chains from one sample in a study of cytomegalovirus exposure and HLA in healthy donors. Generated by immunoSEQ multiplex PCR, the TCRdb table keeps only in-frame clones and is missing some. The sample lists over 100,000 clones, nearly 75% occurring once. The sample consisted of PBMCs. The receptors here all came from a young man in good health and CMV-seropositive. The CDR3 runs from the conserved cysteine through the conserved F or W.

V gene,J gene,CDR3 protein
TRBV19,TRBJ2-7,CASSTSFSYEQYF
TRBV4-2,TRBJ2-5,CASSQETTWDSQETQYF
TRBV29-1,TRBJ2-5,CSVGQVEGETQYF
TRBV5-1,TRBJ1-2,CASSLEGNYGYTF
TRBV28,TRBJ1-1,CASTYPPPDRSQRINTEAFF
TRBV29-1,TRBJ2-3,CSVERAAGTDTQYF
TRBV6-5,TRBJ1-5,CASSTTGANQPQHF
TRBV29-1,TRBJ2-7,CSVFGTSGGYEQYF
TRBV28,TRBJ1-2,CASSTPFYTYYGYTF
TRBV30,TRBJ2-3,CAWSATGADTQYF
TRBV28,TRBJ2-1,CATDSGGVGNEQFF
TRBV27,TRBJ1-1,CASSLTATGGNTEAFF
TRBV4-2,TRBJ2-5,CASSQRTEETQYF
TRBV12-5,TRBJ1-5,CASGLVQMTGNQPQHF
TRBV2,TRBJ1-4,CASSEVLREKLFF
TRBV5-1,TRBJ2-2,CASSLGTPGELFF
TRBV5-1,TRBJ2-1,CASSLGTSANNEQFF
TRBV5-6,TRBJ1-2,CASSARDRGPDGYTF
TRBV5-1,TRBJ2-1,CASSLQGHNEQFF
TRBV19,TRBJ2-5,CASSIEGTGGMEETQYF
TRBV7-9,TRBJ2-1,CASSFPSDGGSYNEQFF
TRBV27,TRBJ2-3,CASSPNGVSDTQYF
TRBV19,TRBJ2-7,CASSIDGLAGYEQYF
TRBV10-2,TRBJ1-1,CASSEHRSVMNTEAFF
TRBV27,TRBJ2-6,CASSLTGPRSGANVLTF
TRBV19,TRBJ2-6,CASSPSGGASGANVLTF
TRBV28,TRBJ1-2,CASGGGPIYGYTF
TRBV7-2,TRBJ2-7,CASSLGTGYEQYF
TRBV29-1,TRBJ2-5,CSVGKIAGETQYF
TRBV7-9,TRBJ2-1,CASSLATLQRSSYNEQFF
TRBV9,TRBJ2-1,CASSARTSGGDEQFF
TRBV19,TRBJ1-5,CASIPPGQGYQPQHF
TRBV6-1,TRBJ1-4,CASSPSGVEEKLFF
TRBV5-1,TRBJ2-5,CASSLRASGGGEQYF
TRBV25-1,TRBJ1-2,CASSVSGTGCGYTF
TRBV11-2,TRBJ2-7,CASSEVRARAEQYF
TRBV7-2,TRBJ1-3,CASEEGSGNTIYF
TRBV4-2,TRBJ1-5,CASSQRQGTQPQHF
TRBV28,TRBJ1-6,CASSSGTGDSPLHF
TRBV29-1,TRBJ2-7,CSVRTSGGPHSSEQYF
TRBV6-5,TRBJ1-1,CASTRQGAITEAFF
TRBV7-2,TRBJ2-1,CASSKQGGVDEQFF
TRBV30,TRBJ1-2,CAWSVRQTVTGYGYTF
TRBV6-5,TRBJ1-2,CASSLRTNLNYGYPF
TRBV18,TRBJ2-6,CASSPLRLFSGANVLTF
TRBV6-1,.,CASTRDRLAEQYF
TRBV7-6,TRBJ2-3,CASSIQTDTQYF
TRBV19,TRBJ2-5,CASSTPAETQYF
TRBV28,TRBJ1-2,CAIYQGSHYGYTF
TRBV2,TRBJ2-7,CASLTQGWVEQYF
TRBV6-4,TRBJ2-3,CASSSTESYTDTQYF
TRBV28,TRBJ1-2,CASAQDYGYTF